The clone carrying this T cell receptor beta chain was counted a few times. Its antigen is not identified. Looked up from germline, CDR1 is LGHNA and CDR2 is YNFKEQ. Deletions cut 0 bases from V and 0 bases from J, with 9 bases between. This CDR3 comprises 16 residues. One entry per CDR3 protein results from TCRdb running MiXCR on the reads. The sample shows roughly 280,000 distinct CDR3 sequences, roughly a fifth of them seen only once. This entry comes from a study of T cell repertoires in cytomegalovirus infection. This chain links TRBV4-2 with TRBJ1-3, with unresolved D. The sequence was obtained from a human donor in good health (CMV status not recorded). Some clones in this sample may be carry-over from other donors' samples. The sequences come from cultured PBMCs, collected from culture after CMV antigen stimulation. CDR3 coding DNA: TGTGCCAGCAGCCAAGAGGGGTCCTACTCTGGAAACACCATATATTTT. It is translated as CASSQEGSYSGNTIYF.